A selection of T cell receptor beta chains follows, all from one sample in a study of T-cell reconstitution after alpha-beta-depleted transplantation in children. MiXCR was run by TCRdb on the PCR reads, yielding one entry per CDR3 protein. The sample contains hundreds of thousands of distinct CDR3 sequences, over 20% of which appear only once. Here the sequenced sample was PBMCs, taken before TCRalphabeta/CD19-depleted stem cell transplant. All receptors derive from a girl aged 2 to 10 with Fanconi anemia, due to receive a stem cell transplant. Each CDR3 is given with its conserved first and last residue. A D gene is named only where the DNA matches it firmly. A clone size is listed for some rows: how often the clone was seen (once, few, many), or a class if it is expanded.

cdr3_nt cdr3_aa j_call d_call v_call clone_size
TGCAGCGCCAAGGACAGGAGGAACACCGGGGAGCTGTTTTTT CSAKDRRNTGELFF TRBJ2-2 TRBD1 TRBV29-1 -
TGCAGCGTTCCCGGACACTATGGCTACACCTTC CSVPGHYGYTF TRBJ1-2 - TRBV29-1 few
TGCAGCGTAACTCGGGGGACTGTGAGCACAGATACGCAGTATTTT CSVTRGTVSTDTQYF TRBJ2-3 - TRBV29-1 -
TGTGCCAGCAGTCCAGGGGGACAGGGTAGCCAGCCCCAGCATTTT CASSPGGQGSQPQHF TRBJ1-5 TRBD1 TRBV12-3/TRBV12-4 -
TGCAGTGCTAGCCGGTGGGACCTGTCACCCACTAACTATGGCTACACCTTC CSASRWDLSPTNYGYTF TRBJ1-2 - TRBV20-1 many
TGTGCCAGCAGCCAAGCAGCAGGGGCCAGCTCCTACGAGCAGTACTTC CASSQAAGASSYEQYF TRBJ2-7 - TRBV4-2 -
TGTGCCAGCAGTTCCTGGGATGGCTACACCTTC CASSSWDGYTF TRBJ1-2 - TRBV28 many
TGTGCCAGCAGCCATTTAGCTATCCATGGCTACACCTTC CASSHLAIHGYTF TRBJ1-2 - TRBV3-1 once
TGTGCCAGCATCCAAGGTGGGGATAGCAATCAGCCCCAGCATTTT CASIQGGDSNQPQHF TRBJ1-5 - TRBV28 many
TGCAGCGTTGAGGAAGGGGTCAAAGCTTTCTTT CSVEEGVKAFF TRBJ1-1 - TRBV29-1 -
TGTGCCATCAGTGAGTCCGGCACTAGCGCCCGCTACGAGCAGTACTTC CAISESGTSARYEQYF TRBJ2-7 TRBD2 TRBV10-3 many
TGCAGCGTTGATGGAGTCTATGGCTACACCTTC CSVDGVYGYTF TRBJ1-2 - TRBV29-1 few
TGTGCCAGCAGCTTAGACGGACTAGCGGGATTCAATGAGCAGTTCTTC CASSLDGLAGFNEQFF TRBJ2-1 TRBD2 TRBV11-2 -
TGTGCCAGCAGCCCTAAGATTCACAATGAGCAGTTCTTC CASSPKIHNEQFF TRBJ2-1 - TRBV7-8 -
TGCGCCAGCAGCTTGTGGACCCAGGACAGCACAGATACGCAGTATTTT CASSLWTQDSTDTQYF TRBJ2-3 - TRBV5-1 many
TGTGCCACCAGCGGAGGTTTTCTAGCGGACTCCTACAATGAGCAGTTCTTC CATSGGFLADSYNEQFF TRBJ2-1 TRBD2 TRBV15 few
TGTGCCAGCAGCGTGAGGCCAGGTGAGCAGTTCTTC CASSVRPGEQFF TRBJ2-1 - TRBV7-3 -
TGTGCCAGCAGGGATGGGGCCAACGTCCTGACTTTC CASRDGANVLTF TRBJ2-6 - TRBV12-3/TRBV12-4 many
TGTGCCAGCAGCAGGTACGCCCAAGAGACCCAGTACTTC CASSRYAQETQYF TRBJ2-5 - TRBV9 many
TGCGCCAGCAGCTTTGAGGGCCGGTCCGGGGAGCTGTTTTTT CASSFEGRSGELFF TRBJ2-2 - TRBV5-1 few
TGCGCCAGCAGCCAAGGCGGGACAGTCTATGGCTACACCTTC CASSQGGTVYGYTF TRBJ1-2 TRBD1 TRBV4-1 -
TGTGCCAGCAGCTTGGACTTCTGGGGGAACGAGCAGTACTTC CASSLDFWGNEQYF TRBJ2-7 - TRBV5-6 many
TGTGCCAGCAGTTCCCCACTAGCGGGAGCTTACGAGCAGTACTTC CASSSPLAGAYEQYF TRBJ2-7 TRBD2 TRBV28 -
TGTGCCAGCAGCTTATCGTGGGGGGGCGCTTCTGGCACAGATACGCAGTATTTT CASSLSWGGASGTDTQYF TRBJ2-3 - TRBV7-2 few
TGCGCCAGCAGCTTGGGGGCCGGGACGGGGGCCACCGGGGCTTTCTTT CASSLGAGTGATGAFF TRBJ1-1 - TRBV5-1 many
TGTGCCAGCAGCCAACGATTAGCGGACGGGAACACCGGGGAGCTGTTTTTT CASSQRLADGNTGELFF TRBJ2-2 - TRBV4-2 -
TGTGCCAGCAGATTAGCGGGACAGGGGGCCCACAATGAGCAGTTCTTC CASRLAGQGAHNEQFF TRBJ2-1 TRBD1 TRBV7-2 few
TGTGCCAGCAGGCCAGGGACTAGCGTGGGGAATGAGCAGTTCTTC CASRPGTSVGNEQFF TRBJ2-1 TRBD2 TRBV12-3/TRBV12-4 many
TGTGCCAGCAGCCTCCGTTCCATTCGGGGACACAATGAGCAGTTCTTC CASSLRSIRGHNEQFF TRBJ2-1 - TRBV7-2 -
TGCAGTGCTATCTACAGGGCTTACGAGCAGTACTTC CSAIYRAYEQYF TRBJ2-7 - TRBV20-1 -
TGTGCCAGCAGCAGGCTCGGGGGCACTGAAGCTTTCTTT CASSRLGGTEAFF TRBJ1-1 - TRBV25-1 many
TGCAGTGCTAGAAATTCTCGACTTGTCCTTCTAGCCAAAAACATTCAGTACTTC CSARNSRLVLLAKNIQYF TRBJ2-4 - TRBV20-1 -
TGCAGTGCTGCTAAAACTAGCGGGAGATGGGAGACCCAGTACTTC CSAAKTSGRWETQYF TRBJ2-5 TRBD2 TRBV20-1 many
TGTGCCAGCAGCGGTCGACTAGCGGGAGTACATAGCGATGAGCAGTTCTTC CASSGRLAGVHSDEQFF TRBJ2-1 TRBD2 TRBV7-2 many
TGCAGTGTTCAAGGACTAGCGGGGGGCCTCTACGAGCAGTACTTC CSVQGLAGGLYEQYF TRBJ2-7 TRBD2 TRBV20-1 few
TGTGCCAGCAGCCCCTTACTAGCGCATATCCGAGGCACCGGGGAGCTGTTTTTT CASSPLLAHIRGTGELFF TRBJ2-2 TRBD2 TRBV9 -
TGTGCCAGCAGCGAACCGGGACTAGCGGTCACAGATACGCAGTATTTT CASSEPGLAVTDTQYF TRBJ2-3 TRBD2 TRBV7-2 many
TGTGCCAGCAGCGCTACTGGGCGGGGGGCTTTCACAGACACGCAGTATTTT CASSATGRGAFTDTQYF TRBJ2-3 TRBD2 TRBV5-5 few
TGTGCCAGCAGCCAAGATCGGGACAGGGGGCCCTACATCAATGAGCAGTTCTTC CASSQDRDRGPYINEQFF TRBJ2-1 TRBD1 TRBV4-2 -
TGTGCCAGCAGCCAACGGGGGGCCGGAGATACGCAGTATTTT CASSQRGAGDTQYF TRBJ2-3 - TRBV3-1 many
TGCAGCGGGGGGGTTGCAAACACCATATATTTT CSGGVANTIYF TRBJ1-3 - TRBV29-1 -
TGTGCCACCAGTTACGGGAGCCTGCCCTACAATGAGCAGTTCTTC CATSYGSLPYNEQFF TRBJ2-1 - TRBV24-1 few
TGCAGTGCTAGAGCGGGAGCTAGCGGTACCTACAATGAGCAGTTCTTC CSARAGASGTYNEQFF TRBJ2-1 TRBD2 TRBV20-1 -
TGCAGTGCTAGTTTTTTGGTAGATACGCAGTATTTT CSASFLVDTQYF TRBJ2-3 - TRBV20-1 many